The source of this T cell receptor beta chain is a study of cytomegalovirus exposure and HLA in healthy donors. Study background: Earlier, almost 120 million unique TCR beta sequences were recovered from 170 million or so T cells by an analysis. About 80 million unique TCRs from HLA-typed donors were held in an early data release. Study-wide results and limits: A later analysis linked a missense DCLRE1C variant to TCR beta V- and J-gene trimming.

In germline, CDR1 is MGHRA, CDR2 YSYEKL. With 1 base removed from V and 5 bases from J, the gap between germline ends came to 14 bases. The CDR3 has 16 amino acids. Concerning this clone: Antigen specificity is unknown.

A multiplex PCR was run with 60 Vbeta primers and 13 Jbeta primers. Original methodology: As a later analysis found, there were approximately 80 million unique TCR beta chains, of which about 10 million were shared. Produced via immunoSEQ multiplex PCR; TCRdb's table is partial and in-frame only. V and J calls and clone size follow that table, whereas D and trimming were derived from the DNA. The data contain around 58,000 clones, 70% to 75% of them seen just once; the ten biggest clones take up about 37%. This rearrangement joins TRBV4-1 to TRBJ1-4, with a weak D call TRBD1 (5 bases). The sequenced sample consisted of PBMCs. The TCR was taken from a man aged 35 to 55 in good health and CMV-seropositive. CDR3 amino acids: CASSQGPMGLNEKLFF. The CDR3 DNA reads as TGCGCCAGCAGCCAAGGCCCGATGGGGCTGAATGAAAAACTGTTTTTT.